These T cell receptor beta chains were read from a single sample in a study of blood T cell repertoires in COVID-19. Assay used: immunoSEQ multiplex PCR; TCRdb lists only in-frame clones, some missing. The table has about 670,000 clones, 70% to 90% seen once; the top ten hold over 0.2%. The sample taken for sequencing was peripheral blood. The receptors stem from a woman aged 18-29 years with acute or convalescent COVID-19. The CDR3 runs from the conserved cysteine through the conserved F or W. Fields, in order: J gene, V gene, D gene, clone size, CDR3 DNA, CDR3 protein. The D gene is left open where the match is weak. Only some rows state a clone size, as once, few, many or a class for expanded clones.

j_call: TRBJ2-1
v_call: TRBV5-1
d_call: -
clone_size: -
cdr3_nt: TGCGCCAGCAGCTGGAGCGGCAATGAGCAGTTCTTC
cdr3_aa: CASSWSGNEQFF

j_call: TRBJ2-5
v_call: TRBV27
d_call: TRBD2
clone_size: -
cdr3_nt: TGTGCCAGCAGTTTCGAAGTGCCGGGACTAGCTCAGGGGACCCAGTACTTC
cdr3_aa: CASSFEVPGLAQGTQYF

j_call: TRBJ1-2
v_call: TRBV10-3
d_call: -
clone_size: -
cdr3_nt: TGTGCCATCAGTGAGACAGGCAACTATGGCTACACCTTC
cdr3_aa: CAISETGNYGYTF

j_call: TRBJ1-3
v_call: TRBV6-5
d_call: -
clone_size: -
cdr3_nt: TGTGCCAGCAGTTTGAAAAGGGGGAGCTCTGGAAACACCATATATTTT
cdr3_aa: CASSLKRGSSGNTIYF

j_call: TRBJ2-7
v_call: TRBV29-1
d_call: TRBD1
clone_size: -
cdr3_nt: TGCAGCGTGGCCGGGACAGGGCGAGACTACGAGCAGTACTTC
cdr3_aa: CSVAGTGRDYEQYF

j_call: TRBJ1-2
v_call: TRBV27
d_call: -
clone_size: once
cdr3_nt: TGTGCCAGCAGCTTAAGCGGGCAGGGCCCTGGCTACACCTTC
cdr3_aa: CASSLSGQGPGYTF

j_call: TRBJ2-4
v_call: TRBV18
d_call: -
clone_size: -
cdr3_nt: TGTGCCAGCTCACCAATCGGGGGACAGACCAAAAACATTCAGTACTTC
cdr3_aa: CASSPIGGQTKNIQYF

j_call: TRBJ1-3
v_call: TRBV30
d_call: -
clone_size: few
cdr3_nt: TGTGCCTCGCGGGAGGACTCTGGAAACACCATATATTTT
cdr3_aa: CASREDSGNTIYF

j_call: TRBJ1-2
v_call: TRBV5-1
d_call: -
clone_size: few
cdr3_nt: TGCGCCAGCAGCCCAGGACAGCCGGCTAACTATGGCTACACCTTC
cdr3_aa: CASSPGQPANYGYTF

j_call: TRBJ2-7
v_call: TRBV3-1/TRBV3-2
d_call: -
clone_size: -
cdr3_nt: TGTGCCAGCAGCCACGGGACTGCTCTATTTTATCAGCAGTACTTC
cdr3_aa: CASSHGTALFYQQYF

j_call: TRBJ1-6
v_call: TRBV5-1
d_call: -
clone_size: -
cdr3_nt: TGCGCCAGCAGCCTCCCGTCGGGGAATAATTCACCCCTCCACTTT
cdr3_aa: CASSLPSGNNSPLHF

j_call: TRBJ1-1
v_call: TRBV7-9
d_call: -
clone_size: -
cdr3_nt: TGTGCCAGCAGCTTAACTCAGAACACTGAAGCTTTCTTT
cdr3_aa: CASSLTQNTEAFF

j_call: TRBJ1-1
v_call: TRBV11-2
d_call: TRBD1
clone_size: -
cdr3_nt: TGTGCCAGCAGACAGGGGGGCACTGAAGCTTTCTTT
cdr3_aa: CASRQGGTEAFF

j_call: TRBJ1-2
v_call: TRBV29-1
d_call: -
clone_size: once
cdr3_nt: TGCAGCGTTGAGTGGGGAGGTCACTACGGCTACACCTTC
cdr3_aa: CSVEWGGHYGYTF

j_call: TRBJ2-3
v_call: TRBV5-4
d_call: TRBD2
clone_size: -
cdr3_nt: TGTGCCAGCAGCTCCCGACTAGCGGGGGAAACTACGCAGTATTTT
cdr3_aa: CASSSRLAGETTQYF